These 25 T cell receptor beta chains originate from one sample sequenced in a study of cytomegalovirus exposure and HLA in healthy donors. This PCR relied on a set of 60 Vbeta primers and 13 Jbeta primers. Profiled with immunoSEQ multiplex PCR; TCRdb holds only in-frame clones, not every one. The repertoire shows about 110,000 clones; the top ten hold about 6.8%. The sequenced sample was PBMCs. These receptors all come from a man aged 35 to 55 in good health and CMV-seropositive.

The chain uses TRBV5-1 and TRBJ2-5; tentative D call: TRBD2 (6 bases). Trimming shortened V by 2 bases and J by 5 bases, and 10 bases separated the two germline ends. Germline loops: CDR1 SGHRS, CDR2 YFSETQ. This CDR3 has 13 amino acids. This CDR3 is CASSFASGETQYF. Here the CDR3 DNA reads TGCGCCAGCAGCTTTGCCAGCGGGGAGACCCAGTACTTC.

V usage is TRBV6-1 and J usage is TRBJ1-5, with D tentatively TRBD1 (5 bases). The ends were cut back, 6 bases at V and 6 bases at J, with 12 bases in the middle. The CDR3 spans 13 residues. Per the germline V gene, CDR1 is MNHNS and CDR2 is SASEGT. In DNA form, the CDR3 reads TGTGCCAGCAGGCGGGGGGATACTCAGCCCCAGCATTTT. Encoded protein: CASRRGDTQPQHF.

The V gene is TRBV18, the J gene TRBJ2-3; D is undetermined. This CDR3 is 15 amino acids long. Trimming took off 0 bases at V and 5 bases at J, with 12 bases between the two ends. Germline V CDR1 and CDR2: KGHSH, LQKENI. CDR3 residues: CASSPPSRVGDTQYF. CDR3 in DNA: TGTGCCAGCTCACCACCCTCACGGGTAGGAGATACGCAGTATTTT.

CDR3 region: CASSSGGPGTNTEAFF. In DNA form, the CDR3 reads TGTGCCAGCTCATCTGGGGGCCCAGGGACGAACACTGAAGCTTTCTTT. This chain uses TRBV18 with TRBJ1-1; possible D gene TRBD1, 6 bases. In germline, CDR1 is KGHSH, CDR2 LQKENI. CDR3 length: 16 amino acids. The V gene lost 5 bases and the J gene lost 1 base, with 17 bases spanning the gap.

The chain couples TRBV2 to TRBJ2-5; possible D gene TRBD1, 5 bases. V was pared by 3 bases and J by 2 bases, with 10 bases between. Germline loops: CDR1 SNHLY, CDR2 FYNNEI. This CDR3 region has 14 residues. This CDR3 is CASSDFTGQETQYF. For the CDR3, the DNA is TGTGCCAGCAGTGATTTCACAGGTCAAGAGACCCAGTACTTC.

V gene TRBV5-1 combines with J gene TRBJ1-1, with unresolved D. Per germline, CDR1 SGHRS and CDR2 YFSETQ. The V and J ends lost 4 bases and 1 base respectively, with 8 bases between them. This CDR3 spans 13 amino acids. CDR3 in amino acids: CASSAGQNTEAFF. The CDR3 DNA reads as TGCGCCAGCAGCGCGGGCCAGAACACTGAAGCTTTCTTT.

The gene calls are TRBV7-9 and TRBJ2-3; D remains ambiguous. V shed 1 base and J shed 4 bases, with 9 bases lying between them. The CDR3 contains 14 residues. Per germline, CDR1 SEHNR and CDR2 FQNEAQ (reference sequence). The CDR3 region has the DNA TGTGCCAGCAGCTTAGGCGAGGTCCCAGATACGCAGTATTTT. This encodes CASSLGEVPDTQYF.

In DNA form, the CDR3 reads TGTGCCAGCAGCCAAGATTTACCAGGGATTAAGGATGGCTACACCTTC. Its protein product is CASSQDLPGIKDGYTF. The V and J genes are TRBV14 and TRBJ1-2, with D possibly matching TRBD1 (5 bases). Looked up from germline, CDR1 is SGHDN and CDR2 is FVKESK. V was trimmed by 0 bases and J by 6 bases, leaving 17 bases between them. The CDR3 is made up of 16 amino acids. The full variable domain, completed using reference TRBV14 and TRBJ1-2, is EAGVTQFPSHSVIEKGQTVTLRCDPISGHDNLYWYRRVMGKEIKFLLHFVKESKQDESGMPNNRFLAERTGGTYSTLKVQPAELEDSGVYFCASSQDLPGIKDGYTFGSGTRLTVV.

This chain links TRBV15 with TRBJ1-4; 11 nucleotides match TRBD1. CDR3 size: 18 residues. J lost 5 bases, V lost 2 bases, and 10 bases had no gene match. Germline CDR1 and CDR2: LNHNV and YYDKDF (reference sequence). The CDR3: CATSRLYPGTGGNEKLFF. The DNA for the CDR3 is TGTGCCACCAGCAGACTTTACCCCGGGACAGGGGGAAATGAAAAACTGTTTTTT.

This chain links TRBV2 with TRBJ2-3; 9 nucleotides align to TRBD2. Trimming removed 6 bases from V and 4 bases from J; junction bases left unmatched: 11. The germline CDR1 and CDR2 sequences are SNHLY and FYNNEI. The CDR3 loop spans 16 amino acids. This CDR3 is CASSLGLAGSADTQYF. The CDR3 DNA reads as TGTGCCAGCAGCTTGGGGCTAGCGGGATCGGCAGATACGCAGTATTTT.

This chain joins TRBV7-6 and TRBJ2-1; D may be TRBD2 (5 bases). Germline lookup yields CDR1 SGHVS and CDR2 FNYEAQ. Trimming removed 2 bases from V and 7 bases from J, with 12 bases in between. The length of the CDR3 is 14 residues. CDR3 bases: TGTGCCAGCAGCTTACTGTTGACTAAGAATGAGCAGTTCTTC. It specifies CASSLLLTKNEQFF.

CDR3 sequence (DNA): TGTGCCAGCACCTCAACAGGACAGAGAAAGTACTTC. This sequence encodes CASTSTGQRKYF. The chain carries TRBV28 and TRBJ2-7, with D maybe TRBD1 (6 bases). CDR1 and CDR2 from the germline V gene are MDHEN and SYDVKM. This CDR3 comprises 12 residues. V was trimmed by 7 bases and J by 11 bases, leaving 18 bases between them.

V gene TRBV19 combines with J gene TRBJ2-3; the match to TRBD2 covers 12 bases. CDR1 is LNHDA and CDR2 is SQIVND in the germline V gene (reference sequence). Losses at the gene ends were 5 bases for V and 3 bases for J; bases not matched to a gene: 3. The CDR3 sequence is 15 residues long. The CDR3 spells CASSLTSGRTDTQYF. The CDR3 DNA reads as TGTGCCAGTAGTTTGACTAGCGGGAGAACAGATACGCAGTATTTT.

The chain's CDR3 is CASSWGGTGELFF. CDR3 in DNA: TGCGCCAGCAGCTGGGGGGGCACCGGGGAGCTGTTTTTT. The chain carries TRBV4-1 and TRBJ2-2; 7 positions match TRBD2. With V trimmed by 5 bases and J by 4 bases, 1 base remained unmatched. The length of the CDR3 is 13 residues. Germline CDR1 MGHRA, CDR2 YSYEKL.

CDR3: CAISESRESGNTIYF. In DNA form, the CDR3 reads TGTGCCATCAGTGAGTCTAGGGAGTCTGGAAACACCATATATTTT. V gene TRBV10-3 combines with J gene TRBJ1-3; D is uncertain. Germline assignment: CDR1 ENHRY and CDR2 SYGVKD. Trimming removed 0 bases from V and 1 base from J, with 7 bases in between. The CDR3 covers 15 residues.

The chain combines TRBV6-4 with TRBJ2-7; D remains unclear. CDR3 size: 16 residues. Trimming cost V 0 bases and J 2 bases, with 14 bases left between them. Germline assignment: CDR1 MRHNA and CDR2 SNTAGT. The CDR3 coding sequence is TGTGCCAGCAGTGACTCGAGGAGACCTACCCCCTACGAGCAGTACTTC. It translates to CASSDSRRPTPYEQYF.

CDR3 sequence reads: CASSLDLPGTNYGYTF. The CDR3 nucleotides read TGTGCCAGCAGCTTAGATCTTCCAGGGACTAACTATGGCTACACCTTC. The chain carries TRBV11-2 and TRBJ1-2; the D gene is possibly TRBD1 (5 bases). V was trimmed by 0 bases and J by 0 bases, leaving 11 bases between them. This CDR3 region has 16 residues. CDR1 is SGHAT and CDR2 is FQNNGV in the germline V gene.

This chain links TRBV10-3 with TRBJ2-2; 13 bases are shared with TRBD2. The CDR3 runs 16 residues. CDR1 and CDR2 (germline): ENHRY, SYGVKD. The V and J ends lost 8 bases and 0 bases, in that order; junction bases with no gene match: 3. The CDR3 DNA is TGTGCCATCGGGGGACTAGCGGGGTCGAACACCGGGGAGCTGTTTTTT. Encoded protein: CAIGGLAGSNTGELFF.

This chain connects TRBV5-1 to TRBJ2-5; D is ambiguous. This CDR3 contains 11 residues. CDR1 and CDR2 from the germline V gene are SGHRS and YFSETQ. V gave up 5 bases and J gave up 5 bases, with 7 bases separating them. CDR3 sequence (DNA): TGCGCCAGCAGGGGCCGGGAGACCCAGTACTTC. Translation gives CASRGRETQYF.

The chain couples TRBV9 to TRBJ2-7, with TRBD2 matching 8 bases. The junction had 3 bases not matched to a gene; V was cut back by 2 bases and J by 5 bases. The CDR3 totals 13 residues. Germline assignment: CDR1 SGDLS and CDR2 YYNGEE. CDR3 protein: CASSVGLAHEQYF. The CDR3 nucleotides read TGTGCCAGCAGCGTTGGACTAGCCCACGAGCAGTACTTC.

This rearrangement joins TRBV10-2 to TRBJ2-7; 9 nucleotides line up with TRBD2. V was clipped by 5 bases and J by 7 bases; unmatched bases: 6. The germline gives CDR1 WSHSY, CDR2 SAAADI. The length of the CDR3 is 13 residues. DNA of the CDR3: TGCGCCAGCAGTAGCGGGAGGTCGGGGGAGCAGTACTTC. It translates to CASSSGRSGEQYF.

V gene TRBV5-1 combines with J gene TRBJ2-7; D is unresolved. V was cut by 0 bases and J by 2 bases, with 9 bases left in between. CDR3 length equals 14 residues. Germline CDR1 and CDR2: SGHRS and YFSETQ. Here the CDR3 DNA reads TGCGCCAGCAGCTTGGTTCCGGAGACCTACGAGCAGTACTTC. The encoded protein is CASSLVPETYEQYF. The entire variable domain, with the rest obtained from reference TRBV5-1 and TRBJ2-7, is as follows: KAGVTQTPRYLIKTRGQQVTLSCSPISGHRSVSWYQQTPGQGLQFLFEYFSETQRNKGNFPGRFSGRQFSNSRSEMNVSTLELGDSALYLCASSLVPETYEQYFGPGTRLTVT.

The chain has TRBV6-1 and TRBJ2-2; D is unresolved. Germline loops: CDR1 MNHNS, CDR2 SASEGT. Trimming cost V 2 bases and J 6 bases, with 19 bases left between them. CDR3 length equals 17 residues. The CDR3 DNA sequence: TGTGCCAGCAGTGAAAGAGAGACACCCGCCAACCCCGGGGAGCTGTTTTTT. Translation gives CASSERETPANPGELFF.

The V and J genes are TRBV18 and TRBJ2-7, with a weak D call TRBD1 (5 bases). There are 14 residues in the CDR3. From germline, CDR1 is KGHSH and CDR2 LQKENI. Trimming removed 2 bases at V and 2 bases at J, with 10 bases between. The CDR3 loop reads CASSPGRATYEQYF. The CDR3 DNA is TGTGCCAGCTCACCAGGCAGGGCCACCTACGAGCAGTACTTC.

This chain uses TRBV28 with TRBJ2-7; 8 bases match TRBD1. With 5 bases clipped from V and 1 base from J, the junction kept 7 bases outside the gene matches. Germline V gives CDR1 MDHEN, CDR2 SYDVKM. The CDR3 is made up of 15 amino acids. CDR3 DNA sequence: TGTGCCAGCAGTACCCGGACAGGGATATCCTACGAGCAGTACTTC. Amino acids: CASSTRTGISYEQYF.